Below, 28 T cell receptor beta chains from the same sample are listed, as sequenced in a study of T-cell reconstitution after alpha-beta-depleted transplantation in children. Preparation of the TCRbeta library used unique molecular identifiers. One entry per CDR3 protein, called by TCRdb with MiXCR from the PCR reads. The sample holds hundreds of thousands of distinct CDR3 sequences, roughly an eighth seen once. Source: PBMCs from the stem cell graft donor, taken from the stem cell graft. The receptors originated from a human donor who donated a stem cell graft to a child with combined immunodeficiency.

The chain combines TRBV5-1 with TRBJ2-2; D not certain. Trimming removed 0 bases from V and 5 bases from J, with 8 bases in between. The CDR3 has 14 residues. Germline-derived CDR1 and CDR2 are SGHRS and YFSETQ. The CDR3 nucleotides read TGCGCCAGCAGCTTGGGCAGCGTGACCGGGGAGCTGTTTTTT. Translation gives CASSLGSVTGELFF.

The V call is TRBV12-3 or TRBV12-4, the J call TRBJ2-2; D call uncertain. V was cut by 6 bases and J by 7 bases, with 15 bases left in between. The CDR3 totals 14 residues. The CDR3: CASSPRRMGGELFF. DNA for the CDR3: TGTGCCAGCAGCCCACGCCGGATGGGCGGGGAGCTGTTTTTT.

This rearrangement joins TRBV7-2 to TRBJ2-7; D remains unclear. Germline-derived CDR1 and CDR2 are SGHTA and FQGNSA. The CDR3 is made up of 14 amino acids. Trimming left V 5 bases short and J 6 bases short, with 17 bases between. The CDR3 protein is CASSTRTGLGEQYF. CDR3 nucleotides: TGTGCCAGCAGCACGAGGACCGGTTTGGGCGAGCAGTACTTC. Complete variable domain (other parts from reference TRBV7-2 and TRBJ2-7): GAGVSQSPSNKVTEKGKDVELRCDPISGHTALYWYRQSLGQGLEFLIYFQGNSAPDKSGLPSDRFSAERTGGSVSTLTIQRTQQEDSAVYLCASSTRTGLGEQYFGPGTRLTVT.

Only a few counts were recorded for this clonotype. The chain uses TRBV25-1 and TRBJ1-2; weak D call: TRBD1 (5 bases). The CDR3 has 12 residues. Germline V gene data show CDR1 as MGHDK and CDR2 as SYGVNS. V was pared by 4 bases and J by 5 bases, with 8 bases between. The CDR3 DNA reads TGTGCCAGCAGTGGCGGGACGTATGGCTACACCTTC. It codes for CASSGGTYGYTF.

The CDR3 sequence is CSGGGLAGVGSTDTQYF. As DNA, the CDR3 is TGCAGCGGTGGGGGACTAGCGGGAGTCGGCAGCACAGATACGCAGTATTTT. J is TRBJ2-3 and V is TRBV29-1; 14 bases line up with TRBD2. The CDR3 covers 17 residues. After removal of 7 bases from V and 0 bases from J, the junction contained 9 bases not matched to a gene. The germline gives CDR1 SQVTM, CDR2 ANQGSEA.

The V and J genes are TRBV10-3 and TRBJ2-5; perhaps TRBD1 as D (5 bases). In germline, CDR1 is ENHRY, CDR2 SYGVKD. The germline V and J ends were trimmed by 3 bases and 2 bases, with 16 bases remaining between them. The CDR3 runs to 16 residues. CDR3 amino acids: CAISDSYKGVQETQYF. DNA of the CDR3: TGTGCCATCAGTGACTCTTACAAAGGGGTTCAAGAGACCCAGTACTTC.

The rearrangement links TRBV24-1 to TRBJ2-1; TRBD1 aligns across 8 bases. The CDR3 is 18 amino acids. From germline, CDR1 is KGHDR and CDR2 SFDVKD. V gave up 1 base and J gave up 6 bases; unmatched junction bases: 13. The DNA of the CDR3 is TGTGCCACCAGTGATTTAGATTTGGGGCAGGGGGCGCGCAATGAGCAGTTCTTC. It encodes CATSDLDLGQGARNEQFF.

The genes are TRBV5-6 and TRBJ2-2; D remains ambiguous. Trimming took 5 bases from V and 7 from J, leaving 18 bases between them. CDR1 and CDR2 (germline): SGHDT, YYEEEE. This CDR3 is built from 15 residues. CDR3 DNA sequence: TGTGCCAGCAGTTTCACGATGGCGAATTACGGGGAGCTGTTTTTT. This gives the protein CASSFTMANYGELFF.

This clonotype was seen a handful of times. In DNA, the CDR3 is TGTGCCAGCAGTTTACTTGCGCTCGATGAGCAGTTCTTC. It specifies CASSLLALDEQFF. The genes are TRBV12-3 or TRBV12-4 and TRBJ2-1; D is unclear. Deletions cut 2 bases from V and 8 bases from J, with 10 bases between. The CDR3 length is 13 residues.

This clonotype was seen at least ten times. The chain combines TRBV4-3 with TRBJ1-1; D is uncertain. The CDR3 has 13 amino acids. Germline V lookup: CDR1 LGHNA, CDR2 YSLEER. Deletions cut 2 bases from V and 1 base from J, with 5 bases between. CDR3 in DNA: TGCGCCAGCAGCCAACTGGGGAACACTGAAGCTTTCTTT. Residues: CASSQLGNTEAFF.

This chain connects TRBV15 to TRBJ2-1, with D perhaps being TRBD1 or TRBD2 (5 bases each). V was pared by 1 base and J by 5 bases, with 9 bases between. Looked up from germline, CDR1 is LNHNV and CDR2 is YYDKDF (reference sequence). CDR3 length: 14 amino acids. The CDR3 nucleotides are TGTGCCACCAGCAGAGTCGTGGGGGACAATGAGCAGTTCTTC. Its protein product is CATSRVVGDNEQFF.

The CDR3 protein is CASSRDLSNTGELFF. The CDR3, as DNA: TGCGCCAGCAGCAGGGACCTTTCGAACACCGGGGAGCTGTTTTTT. The rearrangement joins TRBV5-1 to TRBJ2-2, with D perhaps matching TRBD1 or TRBD2 (5 bases each). CDR3 length: 15 amino acids. Trimming took 4 bases from V and 0 from J, leaving 10 bases between them. Per germline, CDR1 SGHRS and CDR2 YFSETQ. Full variable domain (remainder filled in from reference TRBV5-1 and TRBJ2-2): KAGVTQTPRYLIKTRGQQVTLSCSPISGHRSVSWYQQTPGQGLQFLFEYFSETQRNKGNFPGRFSGRQFSNSRSEMNVSTLELGDSALYLCASSRDLSNTGELFFGEGSRLTVL.

This clonotype appeared a few times. This chain links TRBV27 with TRBJ1-5; D is undetermined. V was pared by 0 bases and J by 6 bases, with 6 bases between. Per germline, CDR1 MNHEY and CDR2 SMNVEV (reference sequence). CDR3 length: 13 amino acids. The CDR3 reads CASSLSGFQPQHF. In DNA, the CDR3 is TGTGCCAGCAGTTTATCAGGGTTTCAGCCCCAGCATTTT.

The chain is built from TRBV4-3 and TRBJ2-7; D gene uncertain. This CDR3 region has 13 residues. Per germline, CDR1 LGHNA and CDR2 YSLEER. Trimming pared 4 bases from V and 3 bases from J, leaving 10 bases between. CDR3 residues: CASSPQTHYEQYF. The DNA of the CDR3 is TGCGCCAGCAGCCCTCAGACCCACTACGAGCAGTACTTC.

This clonotype has more than one count but fewer than ten. This rearrangement joins TRBV12-3 or TRBV12-4 to TRBJ2-6, with D uncertain. The V end was cut by 0 bases, the J end by 4 bases, with 7 bases between. CDR3 size: 15 residues. The CDR3 reads CASSLAGPGANVLTF. DNA for the CDR3: TGTGCCAGCAGTTTAGCGGGTCCCGGGGCCAACGTCCTGACTTTC.

This clonotype was counted only a few times. The chain combines TRBV6-2 or TRBV6-3 with TRBJ2-2; D uncertain. The V and J ends lost 8 bases and 4 bases respectively, with 8 bases between them. Germline V gives CDR1 MNHEY, CDR2 SVGEGT. The CDR3 has 12 amino acids. Here the CDR3 DNA reads TGTGCCAGCCAGACCCCCACCGGGGAGCTGTTTTTT. Its translation is CASQTPTGELFF.

The chain uses TRBV5-6 and TRBJ2-1, with D unclear. The CDR3 sequence is 12 residues long. V lost 2 bases, J lost 6 bases, and 6 bases lay in between. Germline values: CDR1 SGHDT, CDR2 YYEEEE. The DNA of the CDR3 is TGTGCCAGCAGCTTCAATATCAATGAGCAGTTCTTC. Translated, it gives CASSFNINEQFF.

The table lists this clonotype with a few counts. V and J are TRBV12-3 or TRBV12-4 and TRBJ2-5; 9 nucleotides line up with TRBD1. V lost 5 bases, J lost 5 bases, and 6 bases stayed unmatched. This CDR3 has 14 amino acids. The DNA for the CDR3 is TGTGCCAGCAGTCAACACAGGGGGCCCGAGACCCAGTACTTC. It yields the protein CASSQHRGPETQYF.

In its sample, this clonotype was seen many times. The chain is built from TRBV27 and TRBJ1-4; 10 nucleotides line up with TRBD1. CDR3 length: 15 residues. The V gene end was trimmed by 7 bases and the J gene end by 5 bases; junction bases not matched to a gene: 7. The V gene's germline CDR1 is MNHEY and CDR2 SMNVEV (reference sequence). The CDR3 sequence is CASNPTGGWNEKLFF. CDR3 sequence (DNA): TGTGCCAGCAACCCGACAGGGGGCTGGAATGAAAAACTGTTTTTT.

The chain couples TRBV12-3 or TRBV12-4 to TRBJ1-5; possible D gene TRBD1, 6 bases. Deletions cut 2 bases from V and 3 bases from J, with 11 bases between. The CDR3 length is 15 residues. CDR3 residues: CASSLPGAPNQPQHF. The DNA of the CDR3 is TGTGCCAGCAGTTTACCGGGGGCTCCCAATCAGCCCCAGCATTTT.

The chain is built from TRBV6-5 and TRBJ1-1; 10 bases align to TRBD1. Germline CDR1 MNHEY, CDR2 SVGAGI. J was trimmed by 6 bases and V by 2 bases; bases with no gene match: 6. The CDR3 is 15 amino acids. The CDR3 coding sequence is TGTGCCAGCAGTTACCCTGGGACAGGGGTCCCTGAAGCTTTCTTT. It is translated as CASSYPGTGVPEAFF.

This clonotype was picked up a small number of times. V usage is TRBV11-2 and J usage is TRBJ2-4, with 9 bases fitting TRBD1. This CDR3 region has 15 residues. Germline CDR1 is SGHAT and CDR2 is FQNNGV. The trim removed 3 bases at V and 6 bases at J, leaving 6 bases unmatched. CDR3: CASSFIPGQGNIQYF. In nucleotides, the CDR3 is TGTGCCAGCAGCTTTATTCCGGGACAGGGAAACATTCAGTACTTC.

The chain employs TRBV6-1 and TRBJ1-1; 9 bases are a match to TRBD1. J gave up 4 bases and V 11 bases, and 8 bases lay outside the gene matches. This CDR3 is built from 13 residues. The germline CDR1 and CDR2 sequences are MNHNS and SASEGT. CDR3 sequence: CALSATGGTEAFF. As DNA, the CDR3 is TGTGCCCTTTCTGCGACAGGGGGCACTGAAGCTTTCTTT.

The chain carries TRBV6-2 or TRBV6-3 and TRBJ2-1; 11 nucleotides agree with TRBD2. Germline V gene lookup returns CDR1 MNHEY and CDR2 SVGEGT. The CDR3 is 16 amino acids. Trimming at V came to 1 base and at J to 8 bases, leaving 7 bases not matched to a gene. In DNA, the CDR3 is TGTGCCAGCAGTTACTTAGCGGGGGGGCTACTGGATGAGCAGTTCTTC. This sequence encodes CASSYLAGGLLDEQFF.

The chain employs TRBV5-8 and TRBJ2-5; D perhaps matches TRBD2 (5 bases). V was clipped by 6 bases and J by 6 bases, with 15 bases between them. CDR1 is SGHTS, CDR2 YDEGEE, per germline. The CDR3 is 13 residues long. The CDR3 coding sequence is TGTGCCAGCACCGACCGGACTTTACAGACCCAGTACTTC. It specifies CASTDRTLQTQYF.

V and J are TRBV20-1 and TRBJ1-6; 8 nucleotides align to TRBD1. CDR3 size: 14 residues. The germline CDR1 and CDR2 sequences are DFQATT and SNEGSKA (reference sequence). Written as DNA, the CDR3 is TGCACTACCCCCGGACAGGGTCGGAATTCACCCCTCCACTTT. Residues: CTTPGQGRNSPLHF.

The chain employs TRBV12-3 or TRBV12-4 and TRBJ1-2; 8 bases map to TRBD1. CDR3 length equals 14 residues. V lost 4 bases and J lost 7; bases outside the gene matches: 8. The CDR3 DNA follows: TGTGCCAGCAGTTCTCCGGGACAGGCTTTTGGCTACACCTTC. It codes for CASSSPGQAFGYTF.

This clonotype has only a few counts. The chain has TRBV25-1 and TRBJ2-6; no clear D. Germline V CDR1 and CDR2: MGHDK, SYGVNS. The CDR3 is 14 residues long. Trimming removed 8 bases at V and 0 bases at J, with 8 bases between. CDR3 sequence: CASGPYSGANVLTF. CDR3 in DNA: TGTGCCAGCGGGCCCTACTCTGGGGCCAACGTCCTGACTTTC.